These 2 T cell receptor beta chains were all obtained from the same sample, sequenced in a study of CD8 T cells in Susac syndrome. With random hexamers, reverse transcription was performed on about 0.5 to 1 ug of RNA. TCRdb independently ran MiXCR on the immunoSEQ multiplex PCR reads; one entry per CDR3 protein. The sample gives nearly 200,000 distinct CDR3 sequences, more than 90% of which show up once; about 0.087% is in the top ten. Input material: CD4+ T cells from PBMCs. These receptors were taken from a human donor with multiple sclerosis.

V is TRBV6-1 and J is TRBJ2-1, with 8 bases identical to TRBD2. Germline CDR1 MNHNS, CDR2 SASEGT. V was pared by 6 bases and J by 12 bases, with 4 bases of the junction left unmatched. The CDR3 loop spans 11 amino acids. In DNA, the CDR3 is TGTGCCAGCAGCCCGGGGGGGGTGCAGTTCTTC. Translating gives CASSPGGVQFF.

The V gene is TRBV20-1, the J gene TRBJ2-3; the D gene is possibly TRBD2 (5 bases). Germline V lookup: CDR1 DFQATT, CDR2 SNEGSKA (reference sequence). V was trimmed by 0 bases and J by 7 bases, leaving 11 bases between them. The CDR3 is 13 residues long. DNA of the CDR3: TGCAGTGCTAGAGATGAGAGGGCGTATACGCAGTATTTT. Translated, it gives CSARDERAYTQYF.